The entry below gives a single T cell receptor (beta chain) sequence along with its context. There are 13 residues in the CDR3. CDR1 and CDR2 (germline): SEHNR, FQNEAQ (reference sequence). V shed 8 bases and J shed 0 bases, with 10 bases lying between them. The assay was immunoSEQ multiplex PCR, and TCRdb's table has in-frame clones only and misses some. The repertoire holds about 69,000 clones, with approximately 89% as singletons. This entry is derived from a study of technical replicates of blood from a few donors. The rearrangement links TRBV7-9 to TRBJ1-1; D is unclear. The sample comprised PBMCs. The TCR comes from a human donor in good health. Some clones in this sample may be carry-over from other donors' samples. CDR3 coding DNA: TGTGCCAGCTTTGCAGAAATGAACACTGAAGCTTTCTTT. Protein sequence: CASFAEMNTEAFF. Full variable domain (missing parts from reference TRBV7-9 and TRBJ1-1): DTGVSQNPRHKITKRGQNVTFRCDPISEHNRLYWYRQTLGQGPEFLTYFQNEAQLEKSRLLSDRFSAERPKGSFSTLEIQRTEQGDSAMYLCASFAEMNTEAFFGQGTRLTVV.